This TCR beta chain appears in the sequencing data of a study of CD8 T cells in Susac syndrome. Random hexamers served to reverse transcribe roughly 0.5 to 1 ug RNA. Amplification of TCR beta CDR3 spanned 54 Vbeta and 13 Jbeta via immunoSEQ multiplex PCR. TCRdb reanalysed the immunoSEQ multiplex PCR reads using MiXCR and keeps one entry per CDR3 protein. The sample consists of over 140,000 distinct CDR3 sequences, more than 85% of them appearing once. The sequenced target, TCR beta, came from blood CD8+ and CD4+ T cells. Negative isolation yielded CD8+ and CD4+ T cells; FACS enriched TEMRA cells. This clonotype was seen only once. The junction departs from germline at one end; a sequencing error may be responsible. Germline CDR1 is SGHTA and CDR2 is FQGNSA. The CDR3 has 12 residues.

This clonotype was sampled from a human donor with Susac syndrome. The sample taken for sequencing was CD4+ T cells from PBMCs. The rearrangement uses TRBV7-2 and TRBJ2-7; the D is unclear. CDR3 nucleotide sequence: TGTGCCAGCAGGTTAGGCTCCTACGAGCAGTACTTC. This codes for CASRLGSYEQYF.